These 9 T cell receptor beta chains originate from one sample sequenced in a study of T cells in Graves' hyperthyroidism and ophthalmopathy. The CDR3 regions of TCR beta were amplified from RNA transcripts. With the HTBI primer set, the TCR CDR3 went through a first round of RT-PCR. From the multiplex PCR reads, TCRdb called clonotypes with MiXCR, one entry per CDR3 protein. This sample carries around 300,000 distinct CDR3 sequences, around 13% of them seen once, and the ten largest clones take 20% to 25%. The specimen was blood. The receptors derive from a woman in her twenties or thirties with Graves' hyperthyroidism.

This CDR3 is CASSISTGYEQYF. Written as DNA, the CDR3 is TGTGCCAGTAGTATTTCGACAGGCTACGAGCAGTACTTC. This sequence joins TRBV19 and TRBJ2-7; D is perhaps TRBD1 (6 bases). CDR1 is LNHDA, CDR2 SQIVND, per germline (reference sequence). The CDR3 covers 13 residues. Between the trimmed V and J ends, which lost 3 bases and 3 bases, there was a span of 9 bases.

This clonotype was counted a few times. V is TRBV6-1 and J is TRBJ2-5; 10 bases are shared with TRBD2. V gave up 2 bases and J gave up 2 bases; unmatched junction bases: 2. This CDR3 contains 15 residues. The germline V gene encodes CDR1 MNHNS and CDR2 SASEGT. Written as DNA, the CDR3 is TGTGCCAGCAGTGAACTAGCGGGGGCTCAAGAGACCCAGTACTTC. Translating gives CASSELAGAQETQYF.

This chain uses TRBV14 with TRBJ2-2; D is uncertain. This CDR3 has 15 residues. Between the trimmed V and J ends, which lost 2 bases and 6 bases, there was a span of 13 bases. Germline V gene lookup returns CDR1 SGHDN and CDR2 FVKESK. The CDR3 protein is CASSQLVFSPGELFF. CDR3 sequence (DNA): TGTGCCAGCAGCCAACTAGTATTTTCTCCCGGGGAGCTGTTTTTT.

CDR3 sequence: CATSSRVGNEQFF. The CDR3 DNA reads TGTGCCACCAGCAGTAGGGTTGGCAATGAGCAGTTCTTC. The rearrangement joins TRBV15 to TRBJ2-1; D gene ambiguous. Germline V CDR1 and CDR2: LNHNV, YYDKDF (reference sequence). V lost 3 bases, J lost 6 bases, and 9 bases lay in between. The CDR3 is 13 amino acids.

This clonotype was observed a few times. The chain employs TRBV6-1 and TRBJ2-7, with D possibly matching TRBD2 (6 bases). This CDR3 is built from 15 residues. Trimming took off 4 bases at V and 5 bases at J, with 18 bases between the two ends. Germline-derived CDR1 and CDR2 are MNHNS and SASEGT. The DNA for the CDR3 is TGTGCCAGCAGTGGAGGCGGGACCGACGTACACGAGCAGTACTTC. Translating gives CASSGGGTDVHEQYF.

This clonotype has a count of ten or more. The rearrangement uses TRBV27 and TRBJ2-3, with TRBD2 matching over 7 bases. V was clipped by 8 bases and J by 1 base; unmatched bases: 6. CDR1 MNHEY and CDR2 SMNVEV come from the germline V gene (reference sequence). CDR3 size: 14 residues. CDR3 nucleotide sequence: TGTGCCAGCGGGGGAGGGCCAGGCACAGATACGCAGTATTTT. Translation: CASGGGPGTDTQYF.

This clonotype was recorded at least ten times. This chain's CDR3 is CASSWGRPSNYGYTF. CDR3 in DNA: TGTGCCAGCAGTTGGGGACGGCCCTCTAACTATGGCTACACCTTC. The rearrangement links TRBV2 to TRBJ1-2, with TRBD1 as a possible D gene (5 bases). Germline V CDR1 and CDR2: SNHLY, FYNNEI. Between the trimmed V and J ends, which lost 5 bases and 0 bases, there was a span of 13 bases. The CDR3 totals 15 residues.

This clonotype was counted ten times or more. The chain joins TRBV6-1 to TRBJ2-7; 13 bases line up with TRBD2. In germline, CDR1 is MNHNS, CDR2 SASEGT. The trim removed 6 bases at V and 3 bases at J, leaving 8 bases unmatched. The CDR3 has 16 amino acids. The CDR3 nucleotides read TGTGCCAGCAGGACTACTAGCGGGAGGGCCCTCTACGAGCAGTACTTC. Translation gives CASRTTSGRALYEQYF.

This clonotype showed up just a few times. The rearrangement uses TRBV29-1 and TRBJ2-7, with no clear D. Trimming cost V 4 bases and J 0 bases, with 10 bases left between them. The CDR3 is made up of 13 amino acids. Germline V CDR1 and CDR2: SQVTM, ANQGSEA. CDR3 sequence (DNA): TGCAGCGTTGTCGATAACCGCTCCTACGAGCAGTACTTC. Its translation: CSVVDNRSYEQYF.